This T cell receptor beta chain appears in the sequencing data of a study of blood T cell repertoires in COVID-19 (dated by TCRdb to the early 2020s). In the study overall: The collaborator samples originated in the United States, Italy and Spain and spanned the acute and convalescent phases of COVID-19. The prospective study material was composed of cDNA or gDNA derived from T cells, B-cell-depleted T cells, or PBMCs. The dataset comprised deeply sampled blood TCRbeta repertoires from subjects exposed to, actively infected with, or recovered from COVID-19. The samples were drawn from the first 160 participants of the ongoing ImmuneRACE study and from under 1,500 subjects provided by 6 global collaborators. The repertoires were released in a freely available public database meant as a resource for research on the immune response to SARS-CoV-2. A de-identified subject ID, COVID-19 status, age in years and sex were almost always included in the sample metadata. Where available, HLA class I and class II types were obtained from metadata supplied by the sample provider rather than from assay-based typing. General findings and caveats noted by the study authors: The amount of clinical and demographic metadata varied by source and participant and was provided uncurated.

TCRbeta CDR3 regions were amplified from genomic DNA using the immunoSEQ Assay, a bias-controlled multiplex PCR. As for the original processing: The number of nucleated cells in each sample was estimated by amplification of reference gene primers within the assay. Sequence reads were collapsed and filtered to measure the absolute abundance of every unique TCRbeta CDR3 rearrangement. Productive Simpson clonality was computed per sample as the square root of Simpson's diversity index over productive rearrangements. TCRdb stores this immuneACCESS table with in-frame sequences only. Part of the clones is absent; in the studies checked, under half of the shortfall reflects unresolved V genes, and no reason is known for the rest. The DNA gave D and trimming, while V, J and clone size come from that table. The sample has approximately 310,000 clones on record, 85% of them singletons. The ten largest clonotypes hold approximately 1.9% of the sample.

Participants in the prospective study were enrolled through a virtual design, were aged about 18 to 89 years, and lived in approximately 25 United States geographic areas. In the prospective study, cohorts were assigned on the basis of participant-reported clinical history obtained from a screening survey and a study questionnaire. A participant counted as exposed if, within 2 weeks of entering the study, that participant had been in contact with someone who had a PCR-confirmed or clinician-diagnosed COVID-19 case. Mobile phlebotomists in the prospective study collected whole blood, serum and a nasopharyngeal or oropharyngeal swab from every participant. Over an approximately 2-month period, participants in the prospective study had the option of providing additional blood draws and questionnaires. Prospective study blood samples were shipped either frozen or at room temperature before DNA extraction.

For this clone: Its antigen is currently not known. No per-base quality is available; no much larger clone lies one base away.

The CDR3 runs 15 amino acids, cysteine and phenylalanine included. Only the CDR3 DNA is retained, 45 bases long and in frame from the first base. The germline V gene specifies MNHEY as CDR1 and SVGAGI as CDR2. V sheds 9 bases and J sheds 6 bases, leaving 20 bases between their ends. This TCR derives from a woman aged 25-40 years who had been exposed to COVID-19. Material: PBMCs or T cells enriched from blood (not recorded which). The chain is made from TRBV6-5 and TRBJ2-2; a weak D assignment points to TRBD2 (5 bases agree). The CDR3 has the sequence CASRTRAPSSGELFF. The DNA is TGTGCCAGTCGTACGAGGGCCCCTTCCTCCGGGGAGCTGTTTTTT.